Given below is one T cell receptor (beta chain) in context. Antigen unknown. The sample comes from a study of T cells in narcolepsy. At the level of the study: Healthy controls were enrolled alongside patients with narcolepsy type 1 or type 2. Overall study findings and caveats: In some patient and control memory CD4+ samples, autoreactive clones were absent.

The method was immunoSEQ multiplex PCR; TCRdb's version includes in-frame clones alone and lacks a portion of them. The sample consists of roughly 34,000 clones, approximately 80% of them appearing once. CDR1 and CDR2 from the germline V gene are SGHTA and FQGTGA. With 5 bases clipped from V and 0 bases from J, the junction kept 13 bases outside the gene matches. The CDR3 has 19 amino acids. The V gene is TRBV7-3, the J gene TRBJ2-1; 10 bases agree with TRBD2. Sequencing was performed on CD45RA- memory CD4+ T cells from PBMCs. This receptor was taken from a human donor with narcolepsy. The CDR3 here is CASSLSNTSGVDSYNEQFF. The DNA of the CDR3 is TGTGCCAGCAGCCTCTCGAACACTAGCGGGGTTGACTCCTACAATGAGCAGTTCTTC.